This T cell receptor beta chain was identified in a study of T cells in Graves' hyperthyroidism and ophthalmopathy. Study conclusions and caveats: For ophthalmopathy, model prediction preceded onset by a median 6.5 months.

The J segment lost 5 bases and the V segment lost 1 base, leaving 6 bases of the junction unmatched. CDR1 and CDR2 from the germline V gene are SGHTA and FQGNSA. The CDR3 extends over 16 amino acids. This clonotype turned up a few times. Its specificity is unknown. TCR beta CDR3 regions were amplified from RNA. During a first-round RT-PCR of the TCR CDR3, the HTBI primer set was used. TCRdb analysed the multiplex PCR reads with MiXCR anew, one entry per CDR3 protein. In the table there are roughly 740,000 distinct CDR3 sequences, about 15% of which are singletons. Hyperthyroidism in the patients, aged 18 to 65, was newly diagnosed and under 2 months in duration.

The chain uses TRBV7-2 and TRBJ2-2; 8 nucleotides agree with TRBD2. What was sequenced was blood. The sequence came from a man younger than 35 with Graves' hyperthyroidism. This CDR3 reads CASSLVAGLVTGELFF. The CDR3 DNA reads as TGTGCCAGCAGCTTAGTCGCGGGACTAGTTACCGGGGAGCTGTTTTTT. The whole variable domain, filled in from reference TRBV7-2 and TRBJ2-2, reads GAGVSQSPSNKVTEKGKDVELRCDPISGHTALYWYRQSLGQGLEFLIYFQGNSAPDKSGLPSDRFSAERTGGSVSTLTIQRTQQEDSAVYLCASSLVAGLVTGELFFGEGSRLTVL.